Below, 16 T cell receptor beta chains from the same sample are listed, as sequenced in a study of cytomegalovirus exposure and HLA in healthy donors. The primer mix had 60 Vbeta and 13 Jbeta primers. TCRdb's table, derived via immunoSEQ multiplex PCR, lists solely in-frame clones and lacks some. This table holds approximately 150,000 clones, roughly 80% found once. The sequencing sample was made of PBMCs. These receptors were taken from a female donor in good health and CMV-seronegative.

As DNA, the CDR3 is TGCGCCAGCAGCTCGGGACAGCCGAACACTGAAGCTTTCTTT. As protein: CASSSGQPNTEAFF. This rearrangement joins TRBV5-1 to TRBJ1-1; TRBD1 matches at 7 bases. V gave up 3 bases and J gave up 1 base; unmatched junction bases: 3. Germline V gene data show CDR1 as SGHRS and CDR2 as YFSETQ. CDR3 size: 14 residues.

This chain joins TRBV5-4 and TRBJ2-3; unclear D gene. The length of the CDR3 is 16 residues. CDR1 is SGHNT and CDR2 is YYREEE in the germline V gene (reference sequence). Between the trimmed V and J ends, which lost 3 bases and 2 bases, there was a span of 16 bases. Written as DNA, the CDR3 is TGTGCCAGCAGCTCGAGGAGACCGTACTCCACAGATACGCAGTATTTT. It codes for CASSSRRPYSTDTQYF. The full variable domain, in which reference TRBV5-4 and TRBJ2-3 provide the parts outside the CDR3, is ETGVTQSPTHLIKTRGQQVTLRCSSQSGHNTVSWYQQALGQGPQFIFQYYREEENGRGNFPPRFSGLQFPNYSSELNVNALELDDSALYLCASSSRRPYSTDTQYFGPGTRLTVL.

Remarks on this clone: No DNA is shown, since the ends of the CDR3 on it are uncertain; the CDR3 is the one TCRdb lists. The V call is TRBV19, the J call TRBJ1-3. CDR1 is LNHDA, CDR2 SQIVND, per germline (reference sequence). The length of the CDR3 is 14 amino acids, counting both ends. The CDR3 protein is CASVGPGLGGTIYF.

The chain combines TRBV7-9 with TRBJ2-1; 9 bases agree with TRBD1. V lost 0 bases and J lost 2; bases outside the gene matches: 5. There are 17 residues in the CDR3. Germline V gene sequence: CDR1 SEHNR, CDR2 FQNEAQ (reference sequence). For the CDR3, the DNA is TGTGCCAGCAGCTTAGCTTCGGGACAGGGCGCCTACAATGAGCAGTTCTTC. Its protein product is CASSLASGQGAYNEQFF.

This clone was counted a few times. This rearrangement joins TRBV5-4 to TRBJ1-2; the D gene is possibly TRBD1 (6 bases). Trimming stripped 4 bases from V and 5 bases from J, with 18 bases between. The CDR3 length is 15 residues. Germline CDR1 reads SGHNT; CDR2 reads YYREEE (reference sequence). The CDR3 region has the DNA TGTGCCAGCAGCCTCTCGAGGGGGAGAGCTTATGGCTACACCTTC. As protein: CASSLSRGRAYGYTF. The variable domain in full, with the rest retrieved from reference TRBV5-4 and TRBJ1-2, is ETGVTQSPTHLIKTRGQQVTLRCSSQSGHNTVSWYQQALGQGPQFIFQYYREEENGRGNFPPRFSGLQFPNYSSELNVNALELDDSALYLCASSLSRGRAYGYTFGSGTRLTVV.

This chain uses TRBV5-4 with TRBJ2-3; D gene ambiguous. This CDR3 contains 15 residues. Trimming removed 4 bases from V and 0 bases from J, with 12 bases in between. Germline CDR1 reads SGHNT; CDR2 reads YYREEE (reference sequence). The CDR3 spells CASSPRGGSTDTQYF. The CDR3 DNA sequence: TGTGCCAGCAGCCCTCGTGGCGGTAGCACAGATACGCAGTATTTT.

The rearrangement links TRBV7-8 to TRBJ2-5, with TRBD2 identical over 11 bases. The DNA end is a closer match to TRBJ2-7, so the J assignment may be wrong. Germline assignment: CDR1 SGHVS and CDR2 FQNEAQ. CDR3 length: 15 amino acids. In nucleotides, the CDR3 is TGTGCCAGCAGTTCCATTAGCGGGGGGGTTAACGAGCAGTACTTC. This sequence encodes CASSSISGGVNEQYF.

The chain carries TRBV6-5 and TRBJ1-2; D remains ambiguous. Trimming pared 5 bases from V and 7 bases from J, leaving 8 bases between. The CDR3 covers 11 residues. Germline lookup yields CDR1 MNHEY and CDR2 SVGAGI. The CDR3 DNA reads as TGTGCCAGCAGTACGGGTGGTGGCTACACCTTC. Translating gives CASSTGGGYTF.

The chain employs TRBV9 and TRBJ1-4; D remains unclear. Per the germline V gene, CDR1 is SGDLS and CDR2 is YYNGEE. This CDR3 has 16 amino acids. Trimming shortened V by 0 bases and J by 8 bases, and 17 bases separated the two germline ends. CDR3 nucleotides: TGTGCCAGCAGCGTAGGTCTGCGGGCAGGAGAAGAAAAACTGTTTTTT. Protein product: CASSVGLRAGEEKLFF.

This rearrangement joins TRBV27 to TRBJ2-5; perhaps TRBD1 as D (6 bases). Germline lookup yields CDR1 MNHEY and CDR2 SMNVEV (reference sequence). Between the trimmed V and J ends, which lost 3 bases and 2 bases, there was a span of 16 bases. The CDR3 is 16 residues long. CDR3 nucleotides: TGTGCCAGCAGTTTGGCCCGGGCAGGGGAGCAAGAGACCCAGTACTTC. Translated, it gives CASSLARAGEQETQYF.

This rearrangement joins TRBV7-9 to TRBJ2-3; 9 bases agree with TRBD1. Trimming cost V 7 bases and J 5 bases; bases outside gene matches: 1. Germline CDR1 reads SEHNR; CDR2 reads FQNEAQ (reference sequence). CDR3 length: 12 amino acids. The CDR3 DNA reads TGTGCCAGCAAGACAGGGGGAGATACGCAGTATTTT. Translating gives CASKTGGDTQYF.

V is TRBV6-1 and J is TRBJ2-1; D remains unclear. In germline, CDR1 is MNHNS, CDR2 SASEGT. The CDR3 runs 13 residues. Trimming pared 1 base from V and 7 bases from J, leaving 8 bases between. CDR3 sequence (DNA): TGTGCCAGCAGTGAAGTTTATCGGAATGAGCAGTTCTTC. It yields the protein CASSEVYRNEQFF.

The chain uses TRBV10-3 and TRBJ2-5, with 10 bases aligning to TRBD2. V dropped 6 bases and J dropped 4; count of bases not matched to a gene: 5. Germline lookup yields CDR1 ENHRY and CDR2 SYGVKD. This CDR3 region has 14 residues. The CDR3 here is CAIRSSGGAETQYF. The CDR3 nucleotides are TGTGCCATCAGATCTAGCGGGGGAGCAGAGACCCAGTACTTC.

This clone was found a few times. The chain employs TRBV28 and TRBJ1-1, with D unclear. Germline V gene sequence: CDR1 MDHEN, CDR2 SYDVKM. Between the trimmed V and J ends, which lost 3 bases and 5 bases, there was a span of 13 bases. This CDR3 comprises 14 residues. The CDR3 bases are TGTGCCAGCAGTTTCTCTCGGGGTGGAACTGAAGCTTTCTTT. Its translation is CASSFSRGGTEAFF.

V gene TRBV5-1 combines with J gene TRBJ1-2, with 11 bases lining up with TRBD1. Per germline, CDR1 SGHRS and CDR2 YFSETQ. The CDR3 runs 15 residues. With 4 bases clipped from V and 4 bases from J, the junction kept 6 bases outside the gene matches. DNA of the CDR3: TGCGCCAGCAGCCCAGGGACAGGGGGTTCCTATGGCTACACCTTC. Translated, it gives CASSPGTGGSYGYTF.

The V call is TRBV7-3, the J call TRBJ1-1; 9 bases line up with TRBD1. Per germline, CDR1 SGHTA and CDR2 FQGTGA. The CDR3 runs to 16 residues. With V trimmed by 4 bases and J by 1 base, 7 bases remained unmatched. The chain's CDR3 is CASSYAPGQGNTEAFF. For the CDR3, the DNA is TGTGCCAGCAGCTACGCTCCGGGACAGGGGAACACTGAAGCTTTCTTT.